These 15 T cell receptor beta chains originate from one sample sequenced in a study of a mutant IDH1 vaccine in newly diagnosed glioma (dated by TCRdb to 2020 to 2023). No cognate antigen is known for these TCRs. The library relied on the immunoSEQ multiplex PCR assay. The table was pulled from immuneACCESS by TCRdb, which kept in-frame rearrangements only. Such tables lose some clones; where checked, under half of the loss comes from unresolved V genes, and the rest has no known cause. The sample table holds approximately 44,000 clones, of which roughly 84% were seen once. About 2.2% of the sample goes to the ten largest clones. The sample's time point label, decoded: week 23, last vaccination. Each vaccine dose, consisting of 300 ug of a 20-mer mutant IDH1 peptide in Montanide, was administered subcutaneously with topical imiquimod. The material sequenced was PBMCs, taken from a glioma patient whose treatment included an IDH1 peptide vaccine. The source of these receptors is a young woman with glioma. Some clones in this sample may be carry-over from other donors' samples.

The rearrangement joins TRBV4-2 to TRBJ1-2, with 8 nucleotides matching TRBD1. The CDR3 runs 17 residues. Germline-derived CDR1 and CDR2 are LGHNA and YNFKEQ. The J segment lost 4 bases and the V segment lost 0 bases, leaving 10 bases of the junction unmatched. The CDR3 DNA is TGTGCCAGCAGCCAAGAGGCAGGGGGCCTGCTTCCCTATGGCTACACCTTC. This translates into CASSQEAGGLLPYGYTF.

The J gene is TRBJ1-2, the V gene TRBV6-5; D is ambiguous. Per germline, CDR1 MNHEY and CDR2 SVGAGI. The CDR3 loop spans 14 amino acids. Trimming shortened V by 2 bases and J by 1 base, and 8 bases separated the two germline ends. CDR3 in amino acids: CASSYGVGNYGYTF. The CDR3 DNA sequence: TGTGCCAGCAGTTACGGCGTCGGTAACTATGGCTACACCTTC.

V is TRBV19 and J is TRBJ2-3; 7 nucleotides line up with TRBD1. CDR3 length: 15 residues. Losses at the gene ends were 1 base for V and 3 bases for J; bases not matched to a gene: 4. Germline CDR1 and CDR2: LNHDA and SQIVND (reference sequence). CDR3 bases: TGTGCCAGTAGTATAGGTCCAGGGGGAACAGATACGCAGTATTTT. It yields the protein CASSIGPGGTDTQYF.

The V gene is TRBV6-5, the J gene TRBJ2-7; 8 positions agree with TRBD1. V shed 5 bases and J 1 base; nucleotides not matched to a gene: 7. Germline V gene data show CDR1 as MNHEY and CDR2 as SVGAGI. The CDR3 is made up of 15 amino acids. CDR3 DNA sequence: TGTGCCAGCAGTCCGAGACAGGGGACATCCTACGAGCAGTACTTC. Translated, it gives CASSPRQGTSYEQYF.

The chain is built from TRBV2 and TRBJ2-1; no clear D. The CDR3 contains 12 residues. V lost 8 bases and J lost 5, with 10 bases in between. Germline lookup yields CDR1 SNHLY and CDR2 FYNNEI. CDR3 coding DNA: TGTGCCAGCGGCCGCGCGAACAATGAGCAGTTCTTC. It translates to CASGRANNEQFF.

This chain connects TRBV4-1 to TRBJ2-7; the match to TRBD1 covers 11 bases. This CDR3 is 15 amino acids long. Germline V gives CDR1 MGHRA, CDR2 YSYEKL. The junction had 5 bases not matched to a gene; V was cut back by 2 bases and J by 5 bases. CDR3 in amino acids: CASSQRTGGADEQYF. CDR3 DNA: TGCGCCAGCAGCCAACGGACAGGGGGCGCGGACGAGCAGTACTTC.

The V call is TRBV6-6, the J call TRBJ2-7; 9 bases fit TRBD1. V gave up 4 bases and J gave up 1 base; unmatched junction bases: 5. The CDR3 contains 15 residues. Germline CDR1 and CDR2: MNHNY and SVGAGI (reference sequence). CDR3 residues: CASSLRQGVSYEQYF. Here the CDR3 DNA reads TGTGCCAGCAGTTTACGACAGGGGGTATCCTACGAGCAGTACTTC.

CDR3 in amino acids: CASSEPRRGKGNEQFF. For the CDR3, the DNA is TGTGCCAGCAGCGAACCACGCAGGGGTAAGGGTAATGAGCAGTTCTTC. The V and J genes are TRBV7-2 and TRBJ2-1; a possible D gene is TRBD1 (6 bases). The CDR3 totals 16 residues. V lost 5 bases, J lost 7 bases, and 21 bases lay in between. Germline-derived CDR1 and CDR2 are SGHTA and FQGNSA. The complete variable domain, with remaining parts taken from reference TRBV7-2 and TRBJ2-1, reads GAGVSQSPSNKVTEKGKDVELRCDPISGHTALYWYRQSLGQGLEFLIYFQGNSAPDKSGLPSDRFSAERTGGSVSTLTIQRTQQEDSAVYLCASSEPRRGKGNEQFFGPGTRLTVL.

The chain carries TRBV30 and TRBJ2-3, with unresolved D. Per the germline V gene, CDR1 is GTSNPN and CDR2 is SVGIG (reference sequence). The CDR3 sequence is 11 residues long. Trimming took off 4 bases at V and 5 bases at J, with 7 bases between the two ends. The CDR3 loop reads CAWMELDTQYF. The DNA for the CDR3 is TGTGCCTGGATGGAATTAGATACGCAGTATTTT.

The V gene is TRBV5-5, the J gene TRBJ2-7, with D tentatively TRBD2 (6 bases). Germline V gene lookup returns CDR1 SGHKS and CDR2 YYEKEE (reference sequence). This CDR3 is 13 amino acids long. Trimming took 4 bases from V and 2 from J, leaving 10 bases between them. The CDR3 sequence: CASSPGLAYEQYF. The CDR3 nucleotides read TGTGCCAGCAGCCCGGGACTTGCCTACGAGCAGTACTTC.

This clone was picked up one time. The chain uses TRBV7-2 and TRBJ1-1; D possibly corresponds to TRBD1 (5 bases). Germline V gene sequence: CDR1 SGHTA, CDR2 FQGNSA. V was pared by 0 bases and J by 4 bases, with 9 bases between. The CDR3 spans 14 residues. In nucleotides, the CDR3 is TGTGCCAGCAGCTTAGCTCCGGGACCCACTGAAGCTTTCTTT. It codes for CASSLAPGPTEAFF.

The genes are TRBV11-3 and TRBJ2-1; the D gene is possibly TRBD2 (6 bases). The CDR3 spans 15 residues. Trimming removed 4 bases at V and 4 bases at J, with 14 bases between. Looked up from germline, CDR1 is SGHNT and CDR2 is YENEEA. The CDR3 nucleotides read TGTGCCAGCAGCTCTACTAGCAGTTCTTACAATGAGCAGTTCTTC. Protein product: CASSSTSSSYNEQFF.

The CDR3 sequence: CASKESSYNEQFF. The CDR3 coding sequence is TGTGCCAGTAAGGAGAGCTCCTACAATGAGCAGTTCTTC. The genes are TRBV19 and TRBJ2-1, with D unclear. The V end was cut by 7 bases, the J end by 0 bases, with 7 bases between. The CDR3 is 13 amino acids. Germline loops: CDR1 LNHDA, CDR2 SQIVND (reference sequence).

The rearrangement links TRBV6-4 to TRBJ2-3; D unclear. Germline V gene data show CDR1 as MRHNA and CDR2 as SNTAGT. Trimming shortened V by 4 bases and J by 2 bases, and 13 bases separated the two germline ends. The CDR3 covers 15 residues. CDR3 region: CASSANTLATDTQYF. DNA of the CDR3: TGTGCCAGCAGTGCCAACACACTGGCCACAGATACGCAGTATTTT.

The J gene is TRBJ2-7, the V gene TRBV4-2, with D possibly matching TRBD2 (6 bases). Trimming removed 1 base from V and 4 bases from J, with 14 bases in between. In germline, CDR1 is LGHNA, CDR2 YNFKEQ. CDR3 length: 15 amino acids. In DNA, the CDR3 is TGTGCCAGCAGCCAAGTTGTGGGAGGACCGTACGAGCAGTACTTC. Translating gives CASSQVVGGPYEQYF.